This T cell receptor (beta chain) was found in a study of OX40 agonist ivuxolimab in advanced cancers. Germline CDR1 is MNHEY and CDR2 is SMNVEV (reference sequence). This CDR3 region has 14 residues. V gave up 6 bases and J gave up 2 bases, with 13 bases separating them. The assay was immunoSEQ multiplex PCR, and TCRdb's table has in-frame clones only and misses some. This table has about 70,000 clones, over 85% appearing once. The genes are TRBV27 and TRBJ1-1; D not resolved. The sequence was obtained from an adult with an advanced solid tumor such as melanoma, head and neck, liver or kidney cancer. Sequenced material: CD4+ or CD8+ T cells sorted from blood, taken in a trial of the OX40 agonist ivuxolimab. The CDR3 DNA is TGTGCCAGCAGCCCCCGGGCAGCTAACACTGAAGCTTTCTTT. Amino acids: CASSPRAANTEAFF.